The 7 T cell receptor beta chains listed next were all sequenced from one sample in a study of blood T cell repertoires in COVID-19. The method was immunoSEQ multiplex PCR; TCRdb's version includes in-frame clones alone and lacks a portion of them. The sample includes under 250,000 clones, roughly 85% of them seen just once. The sample consisted of peripheral blood. These receptors originate from a woman in her 70s with active or convalescent COVID-19.

This clone came up a few times. The chain employs TRBV2 and TRBJ2-1, with 8 bases aligning to TRBD1. Germline lookup yields CDR1 SNHLY and CDR2 FYNNEI. CDR3 length equals 15 residues. With V trimmed by 6 bases and J by 5 bases, 9 bases remained unmatched. CDR3 loop: CASSPTGEVDNEQFF. CDR3 DNA: TGTGCCAGCAGCCCGACAGGGGAAGTGGACAATGAGCAGTTCTTC.

The chain links TRBV18 to TRBJ1-3; no firm D call. Trimming cost V 6 bases and J 0 bases, with 12 bases left between them. Germline V gene lookup returns CDR1 KGHSH and CDR2 LQKENI. This CDR3 spans 15 amino acids. CDR3 in DNA: TGTGCCAGCTCCCCTACAGCCTACTCTGGAAACACCATATATTTT. Translated, it gives CASSPTAYSGNTIYF.

The genes are TRBV10-1 and TRBJ2-3; TRBD2 is a possible D gene (5 bases). This CDR3 spans 15 amino acids. The V and J ends lost 4 bases and 1 base respectively, with 12 bases between them. Germline V gene sequence: CDR1 WNHNN, CDR2 SYGVQD (reference sequence). The CDR3 loop reads CASSASVGGTDTQYF. CDR3 coding DNA: TGCGCCAGCAGTGCCTCGGTGGGAGGCACAGATACGCAGTATTTT.

This clone showed up just a few times. CDR3: CASSLSTGDSYEQYF. For the CDR3, the DNA is TGTGCCAGCAGCCTTTCGACAGGCGACTCCTACGAGCAGTACTTC. The rearrangement joins TRBV7-8 to TRBJ2-7, with D possibly TRBD1 on 6 matching bases. The V gene's germline CDR1 is SGHVS and CDR2 FQNEAQ. V dropped 5 bases and J dropped 0 bases, with 14 bases sitting between them. The CDR3 loop spans 15 amino acids.

The chain has TRBV24-1 and TRBJ1-1, with D perhaps matching TRBD1 (6 bases). The V gene's germline CDR1 is KGHDR and CDR2 SFDVKD. The CDR3 runs 15 residues. The V end lost 5 bases, the J end lost 2 bases, and 14 bases lay between the germline ends. CDR3 region: CATSAQGQINTEAFF. CDR3 DNA: TGTGCCACCAGTGCCCAGGGGCAAATCAACACTGAAGCTTTCTTT.

This clone was found a few times. The V gene is TRBV3-1 (or the pseudogene TRBV3-2), the J gene TRBJ2-1; TRBD2 matches at 10 bases. Losses at the gene ends were 7 bases for V and 4 bases for J; bases not matched to a gene: 10. The CDR3 is made up of 16 amino acids. The germline V gene encodes CDR1 LGHDT and CDR2 YNNKEL (reference sequence). The CDR3 DNA sequence: TGTGCCAGCACCTTAAGTGGGACTAGCGTTTACAATGAGCAGTTCTTC. This gives the protein CASTLSGTSVYNEQFF.

This clone was counted between two and nine times. The chain recombines TRBV9 with TRBJ1-2, with 8 bases aligning to TRBD1. The junction had 2 bases not matched to a gene; V was cut back by 4 bases and J by 3 bases. The CDR3 has 13 residues. Germline V CDR1 and CDR2: SGDLS, YYNGEE. CDR3 sequence: CASSPTGDYGYTF. The CDR3 DNA follows: TGTGCCAGCAGCCCGACAGGGGACTATGGCTACACCTTC.